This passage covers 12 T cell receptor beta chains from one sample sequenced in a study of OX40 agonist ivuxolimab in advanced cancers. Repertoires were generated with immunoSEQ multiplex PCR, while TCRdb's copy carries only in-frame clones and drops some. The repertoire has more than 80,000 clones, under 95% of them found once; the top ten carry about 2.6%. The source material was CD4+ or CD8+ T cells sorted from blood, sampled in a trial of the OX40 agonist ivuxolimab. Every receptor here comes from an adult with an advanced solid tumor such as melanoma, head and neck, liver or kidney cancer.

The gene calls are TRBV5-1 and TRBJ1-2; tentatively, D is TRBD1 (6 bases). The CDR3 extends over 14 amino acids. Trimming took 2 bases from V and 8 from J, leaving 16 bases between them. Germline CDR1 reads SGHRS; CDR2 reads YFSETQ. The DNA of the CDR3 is TGCGCCAGCAGCTTACAGGGTGAGGCGGGAGGCTACACCTTC. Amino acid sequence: CASSLQGEAGGYTF. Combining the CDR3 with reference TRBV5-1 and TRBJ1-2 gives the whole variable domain KAGVTQTPRYLIKTRGQQVTLSCSPISGHRSVSWYQQTPGQGLQFLFEYFSETQRNKGNFPGRFSGRQFSNSRSEMNVSTLELGDSALYLCASSLQGEAGGYTFGSGTRLTVV.

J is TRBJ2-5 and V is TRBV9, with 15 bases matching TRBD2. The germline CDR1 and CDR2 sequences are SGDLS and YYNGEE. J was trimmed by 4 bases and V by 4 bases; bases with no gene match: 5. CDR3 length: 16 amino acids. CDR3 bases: TGTGCCAGCAGCCTGGGACTAGCGGGAGGAGTAGAGACCCAGTACTTC. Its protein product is CASSLGLAGGVETQYF. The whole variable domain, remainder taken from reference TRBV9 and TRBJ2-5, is DSGVTQTPKHLITATGQRVTLRCSPRSGDLSVYWYQQSLDQGLQFLIQYYNGEERAKGNILERFSAQQFPDLHSELNLSSLELGDSALYFCASSLGLAGGVETQYFGPGTRLLVL.

CDR3 in DNA: TGTGCCAGCAGTTTCGGGGGCATAAGGCATTTT. Protein: CASSFGGIRHF. J is TRBJ1-5 and V is TRBV27; the D gene is possibly TRBD1 (6 bases). Looked up from germline, CDR1 is MNHEY and CDR2 is SMNVEV (reference sequence). CDR3 length: 11 residues. The V gene lost 3 bases and the J gene lost 15 bases, with 12 bases spanning the gap.

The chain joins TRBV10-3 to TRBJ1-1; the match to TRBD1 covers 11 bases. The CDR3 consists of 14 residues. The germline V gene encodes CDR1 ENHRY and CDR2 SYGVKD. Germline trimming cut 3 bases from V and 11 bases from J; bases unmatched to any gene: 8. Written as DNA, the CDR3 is TGTGCCATCAGTGACGGGACAGGGGGGGGTGAGGCTTTCTTT. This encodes CAISDGTGGGEAFF.

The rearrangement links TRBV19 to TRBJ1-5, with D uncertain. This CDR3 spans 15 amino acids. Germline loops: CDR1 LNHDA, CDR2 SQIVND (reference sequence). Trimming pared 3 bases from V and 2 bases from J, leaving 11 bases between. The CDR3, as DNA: TGTGCCAGTAGTATTTACGGGGTAGGCAATCAGCCCCAGCATTTT. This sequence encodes CASSIYGVGNQPQHF.

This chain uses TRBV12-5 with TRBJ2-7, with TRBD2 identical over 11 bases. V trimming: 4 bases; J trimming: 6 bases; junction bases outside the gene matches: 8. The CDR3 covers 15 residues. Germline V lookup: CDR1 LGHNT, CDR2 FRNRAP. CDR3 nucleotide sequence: TGTGCTAGTGGTTGGGTAGCGGGAGGGCCGTTCGAGCAGTACTTC. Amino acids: CASGWVAGGPFEQYF.

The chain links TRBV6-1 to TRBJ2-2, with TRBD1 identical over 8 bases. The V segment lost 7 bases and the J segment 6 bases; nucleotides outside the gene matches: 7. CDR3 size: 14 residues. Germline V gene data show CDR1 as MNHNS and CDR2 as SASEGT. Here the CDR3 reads CASNDRGYAGELFF. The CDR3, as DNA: TGTGCCAGCAACGACAGGGGTTACGCCGGGGAGCTGTTTTTT.

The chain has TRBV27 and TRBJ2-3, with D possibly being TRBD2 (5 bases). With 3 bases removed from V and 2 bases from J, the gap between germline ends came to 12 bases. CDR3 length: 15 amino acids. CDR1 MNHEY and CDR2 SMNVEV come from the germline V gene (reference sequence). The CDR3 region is CASSLASGHTDTQYF. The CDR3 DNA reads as TGTGCCAGCAGTTTGGCGAGCGGTCACACAGATACGCAGTATTTT.

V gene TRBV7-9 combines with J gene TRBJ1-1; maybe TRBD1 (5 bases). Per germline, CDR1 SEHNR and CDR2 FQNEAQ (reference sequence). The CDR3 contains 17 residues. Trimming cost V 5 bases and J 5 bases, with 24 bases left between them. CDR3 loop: CASSDREWGSRVTEAFF. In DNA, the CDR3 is TGTGCCAGCAGCGACCGAGAGTGGGGGTCCCGAGTGACTGAAGCTTTCTTT.

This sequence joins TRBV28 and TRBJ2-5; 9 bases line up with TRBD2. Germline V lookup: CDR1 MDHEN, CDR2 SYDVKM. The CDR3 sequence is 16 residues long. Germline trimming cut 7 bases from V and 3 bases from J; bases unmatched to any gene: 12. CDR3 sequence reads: CASTSPRLAVKETQYF. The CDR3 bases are TGTGCCAGCACTTCACCACGACTAGCGGTAAAAGAGACCCAGTACTTC.

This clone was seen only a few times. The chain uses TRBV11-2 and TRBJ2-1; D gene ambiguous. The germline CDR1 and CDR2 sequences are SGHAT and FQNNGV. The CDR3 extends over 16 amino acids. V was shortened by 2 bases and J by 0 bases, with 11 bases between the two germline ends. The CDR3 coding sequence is TGTGCCAGCAGCTTAAGTTTCGCAAGCTCCTACAATGAGCAGTTCTTC. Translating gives CASSLSFASSYNEQFF.

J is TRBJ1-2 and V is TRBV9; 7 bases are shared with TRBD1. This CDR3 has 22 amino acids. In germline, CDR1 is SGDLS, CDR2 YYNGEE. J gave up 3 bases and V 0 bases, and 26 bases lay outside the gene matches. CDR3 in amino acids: CASSVATKGVVEGAYPHYGYTF. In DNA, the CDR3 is TGTGCCAGCAGCGTAGCTACAAAGGGGGTCGTGGAGGGGGCGTATCCCCACTATGGCTACACCTTC.